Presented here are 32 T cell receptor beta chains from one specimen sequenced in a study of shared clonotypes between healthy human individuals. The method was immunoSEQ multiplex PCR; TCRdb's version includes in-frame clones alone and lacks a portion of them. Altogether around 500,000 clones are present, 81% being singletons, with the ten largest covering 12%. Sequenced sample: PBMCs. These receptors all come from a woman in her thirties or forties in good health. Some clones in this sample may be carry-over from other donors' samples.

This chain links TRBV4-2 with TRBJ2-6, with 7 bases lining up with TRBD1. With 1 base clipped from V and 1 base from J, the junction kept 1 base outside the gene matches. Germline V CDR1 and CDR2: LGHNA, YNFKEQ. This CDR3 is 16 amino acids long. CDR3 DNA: TGTGCCAGCAGCCAAGTACAGGGGTCTGGGGCCAACGTCCTGACTTTC. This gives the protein CASSQVQGSGANVLTF.

CDR3 region: CASSELGWGYTF. CDR3 DNA: TGTGCCAGCAGTGAATTAGGTTGGGGCTACACCTTC. The chain carries TRBV6-1 and TRBJ1-2; unclear D gene. Trimming took off 2 bases at V and 8 bases at J, with 9 bases between the two ends. Germline V gives CDR1 MNHNS, CDR2 SASEGT. This CDR3 spans 12 amino acids.

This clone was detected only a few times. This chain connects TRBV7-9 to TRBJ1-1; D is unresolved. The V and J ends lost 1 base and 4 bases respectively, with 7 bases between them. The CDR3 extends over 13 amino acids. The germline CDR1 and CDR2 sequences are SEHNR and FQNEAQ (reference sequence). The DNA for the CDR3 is TGTGCCAGCAGCTTAGAGCGCGGCACTGAAGCTTTCTTT. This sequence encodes CASSLERGTEAFF. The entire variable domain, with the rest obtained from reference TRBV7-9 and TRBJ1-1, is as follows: DTGVSQNPRHKITKRGQNVTFRCDPISEHNRLYWYRQTLGQGPEFLTYFQNEAQLEKSRLLSDRFSAERPKGSFSTLEIQRTEQGDSAMYLCASSLERGTEAFFGQGTRLTVV.

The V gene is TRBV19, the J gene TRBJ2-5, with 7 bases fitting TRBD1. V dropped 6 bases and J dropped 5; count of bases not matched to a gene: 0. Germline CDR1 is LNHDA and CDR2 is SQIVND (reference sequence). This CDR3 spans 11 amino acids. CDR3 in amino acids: CASRTGETQYF. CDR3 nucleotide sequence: TGTGCCAGTAGGACAGGGGAGACCCAGTACTTC.

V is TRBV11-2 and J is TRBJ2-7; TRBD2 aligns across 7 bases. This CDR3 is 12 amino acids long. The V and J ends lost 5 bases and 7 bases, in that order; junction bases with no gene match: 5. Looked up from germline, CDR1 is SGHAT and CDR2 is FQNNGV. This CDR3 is CASSPQAGEQYF. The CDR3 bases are TGTGCCAGCAGCCCCCAAGCGGGAGAGCAGTACTTC.

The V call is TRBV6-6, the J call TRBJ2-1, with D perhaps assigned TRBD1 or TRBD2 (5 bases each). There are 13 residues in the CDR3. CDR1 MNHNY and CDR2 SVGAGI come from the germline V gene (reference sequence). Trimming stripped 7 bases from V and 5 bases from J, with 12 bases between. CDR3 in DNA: TGTGCCAGCAATCCGGGACCCAACAATGAGCAGTTCTTC. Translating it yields CASNPGPNNEQFF.

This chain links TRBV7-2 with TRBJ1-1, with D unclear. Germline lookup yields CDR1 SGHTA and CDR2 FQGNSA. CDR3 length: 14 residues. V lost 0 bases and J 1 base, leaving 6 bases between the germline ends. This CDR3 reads CASSLAWRNTEAFF. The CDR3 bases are TGTGCCAGCAGCTTAGCTTGGAGGAACACTGAAGCTTTCTTT.

For the CDR3, the DNA is TGTGCCAGCAGTTTGGGTCTGGGCCCTCCTAGCGAGCAGTACTTC. It codes for CASSLGLGPPSEQYF. The chain joins TRBV27 to TRBJ2-7; D gene uncertain. The CDR3 sequence is 15 residues long. Germline V lookup: CDR1 MNHEY, CDR2 SMNVEV (reference sequence). Between the trimmed V and J ends, which lost 3 bases and 6 bases, there was a span of 18 bases.

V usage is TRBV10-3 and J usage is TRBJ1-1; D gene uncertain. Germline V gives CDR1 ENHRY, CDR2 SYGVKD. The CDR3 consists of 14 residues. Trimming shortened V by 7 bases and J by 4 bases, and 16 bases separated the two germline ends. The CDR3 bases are TGTGCCATCACCTCTAGGGTAGGGAGCACTGAAGCTTTCTTT. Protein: CAITSRVGSTEAFF.

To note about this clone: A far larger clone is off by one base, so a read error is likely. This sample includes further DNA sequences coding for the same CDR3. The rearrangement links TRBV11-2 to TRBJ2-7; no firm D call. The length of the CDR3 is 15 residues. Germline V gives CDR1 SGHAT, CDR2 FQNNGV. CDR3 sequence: CASSLISGLSYEQYF. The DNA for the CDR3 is TGTGCTAGCAGCTTAATATCTGGTTTATCCTACGAGCAGTACTTC.

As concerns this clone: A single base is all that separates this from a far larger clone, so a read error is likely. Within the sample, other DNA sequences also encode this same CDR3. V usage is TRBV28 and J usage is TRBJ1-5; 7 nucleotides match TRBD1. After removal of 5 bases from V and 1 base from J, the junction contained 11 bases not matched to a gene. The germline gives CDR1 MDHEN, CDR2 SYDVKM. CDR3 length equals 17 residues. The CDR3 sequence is CASSRTAYRGSNQPQHF. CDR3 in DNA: TGTGCCAGCAGTCGGACTGCATACAGGGGAAGCAATCAGCCCCAGCATTTT.

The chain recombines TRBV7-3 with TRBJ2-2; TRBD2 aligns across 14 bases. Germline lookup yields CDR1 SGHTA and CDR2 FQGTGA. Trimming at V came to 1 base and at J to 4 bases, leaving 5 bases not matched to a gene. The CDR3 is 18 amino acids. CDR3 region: CASSLRLAGGRGTGELFF. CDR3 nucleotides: TGTGCCAGCAGCTTAAGACTAGCGGGAGGGCGAGGCACCGGGGAGCTGTTTTTT.

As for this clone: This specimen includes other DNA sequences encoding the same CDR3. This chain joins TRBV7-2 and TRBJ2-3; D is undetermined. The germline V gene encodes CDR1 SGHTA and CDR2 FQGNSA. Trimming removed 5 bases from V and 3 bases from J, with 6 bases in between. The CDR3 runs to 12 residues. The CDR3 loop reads CASSPSTDTQYF. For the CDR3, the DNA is TGTGCCAGCAGCCCATCTACAGATACGCAGTATTTT.

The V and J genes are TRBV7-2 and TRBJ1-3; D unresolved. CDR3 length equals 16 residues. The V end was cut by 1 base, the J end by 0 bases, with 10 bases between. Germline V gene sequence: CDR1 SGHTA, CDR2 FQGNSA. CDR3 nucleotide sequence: TGTGCCAGCAGCTTAGGCCGTCCACACTCTGGAAACACCATATATTTT. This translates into CASSLGRPHSGNTIYF.

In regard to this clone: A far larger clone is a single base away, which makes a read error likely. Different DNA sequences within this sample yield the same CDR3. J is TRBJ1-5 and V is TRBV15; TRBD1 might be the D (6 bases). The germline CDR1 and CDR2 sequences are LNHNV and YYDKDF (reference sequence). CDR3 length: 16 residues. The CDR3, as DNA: TGTGCCACCAGTAGAGAGGGAAGACAGGTCAATCAGCCCCAGCATTTT. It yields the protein CATSREGRQVNQPQHF.

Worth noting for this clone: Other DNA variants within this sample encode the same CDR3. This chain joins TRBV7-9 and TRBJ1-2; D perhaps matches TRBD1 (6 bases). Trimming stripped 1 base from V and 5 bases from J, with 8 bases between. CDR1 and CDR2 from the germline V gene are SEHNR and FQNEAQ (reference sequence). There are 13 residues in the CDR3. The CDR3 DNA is TGTGCCAGCAGCTTAGGGACAGCATATGGCTACACCTTC. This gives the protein CASSLGTAYGYTF.

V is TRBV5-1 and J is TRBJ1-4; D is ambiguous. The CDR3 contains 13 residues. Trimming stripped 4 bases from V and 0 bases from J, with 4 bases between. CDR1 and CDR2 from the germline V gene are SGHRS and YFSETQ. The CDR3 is CASSRTTNEKLFF. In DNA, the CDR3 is TGCGCCAGCAGCAGAACAACTAATGAAAAACTGTTTTTT.

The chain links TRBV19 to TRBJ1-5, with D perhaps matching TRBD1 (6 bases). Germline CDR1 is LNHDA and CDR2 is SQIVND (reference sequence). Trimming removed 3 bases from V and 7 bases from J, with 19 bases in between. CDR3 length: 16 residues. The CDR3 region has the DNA TGTGCCAGTAGTATCCGCAGGGACAATAGGTACCAGCCCCAGCATTTT. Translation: CASSIRRDNRYQPQHF.

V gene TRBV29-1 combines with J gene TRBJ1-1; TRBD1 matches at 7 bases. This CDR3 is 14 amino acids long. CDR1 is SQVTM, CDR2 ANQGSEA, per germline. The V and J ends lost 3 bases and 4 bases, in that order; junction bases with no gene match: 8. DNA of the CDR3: TGCAGCGTTGATAGGGCAGGGGGGGGCACTGAAGCTTTCTTT. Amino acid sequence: CSVDRAGGGTEAFF.

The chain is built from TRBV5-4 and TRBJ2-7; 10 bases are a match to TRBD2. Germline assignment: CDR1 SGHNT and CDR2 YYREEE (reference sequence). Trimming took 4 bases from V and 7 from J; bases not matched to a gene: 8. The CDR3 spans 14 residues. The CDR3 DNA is TGTGCCAGCAGCAGAAAGCGGGAGGGGCAGGAGCAGTACTTC. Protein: CASSRKREGQEQYF.

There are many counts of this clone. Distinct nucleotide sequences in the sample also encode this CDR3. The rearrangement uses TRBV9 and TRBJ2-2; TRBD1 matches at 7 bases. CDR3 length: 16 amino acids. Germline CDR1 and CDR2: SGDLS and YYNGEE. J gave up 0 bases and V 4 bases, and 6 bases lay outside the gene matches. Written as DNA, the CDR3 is TGTGCCAGCAGCCCTCGGACAGGAACGAACACCGGGGAGCTGTTTTTT. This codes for CASSPRTGTNTGELFF.

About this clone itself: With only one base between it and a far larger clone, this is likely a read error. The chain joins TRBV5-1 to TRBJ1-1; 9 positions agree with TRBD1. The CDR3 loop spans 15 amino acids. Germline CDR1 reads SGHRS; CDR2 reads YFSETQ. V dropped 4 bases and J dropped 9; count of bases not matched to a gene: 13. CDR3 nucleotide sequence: TGCGCCAGCAGCCCAGACAGGGGGGGATTCGCTAAAGCTTTCTTT. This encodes CASSPDRGGFAKAFF.

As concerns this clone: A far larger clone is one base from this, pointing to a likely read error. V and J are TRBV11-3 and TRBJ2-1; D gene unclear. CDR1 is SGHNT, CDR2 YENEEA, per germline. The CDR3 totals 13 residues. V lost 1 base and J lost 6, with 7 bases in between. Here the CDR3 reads CASSLGASNEQFF. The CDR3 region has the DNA TGTGCCAGCAGCTTAGGCGCTAGCAATGAGCAGTTCTTC.

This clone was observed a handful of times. CDR3 region: CAISESRDPNQPQHF. CDR3 coding DNA: TGTGCCATCAGTGAGTCCCGGGACCCGAATCAGCCCCAGCATTTT. The gene calls are TRBV10-3 and TRBJ1-5, with D perhaps matching TRBD1 (5 bases). The V and J ends lost 0 bases and 4 bases respectively, with 10 bases between them. The length of the CDR3 is 15 residues. Per germline, CDR1 ENHRY and CDR2 SYGVKD.

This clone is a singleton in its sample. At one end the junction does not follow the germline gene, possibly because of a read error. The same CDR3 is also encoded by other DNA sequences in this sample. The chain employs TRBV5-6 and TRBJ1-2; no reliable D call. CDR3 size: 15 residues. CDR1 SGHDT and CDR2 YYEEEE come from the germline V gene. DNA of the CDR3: TGTGCTAGCAGCTTGGCCGTGGGAGCTAACTATGGCTACACCTTC. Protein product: CASSLAVGANYGYTF.

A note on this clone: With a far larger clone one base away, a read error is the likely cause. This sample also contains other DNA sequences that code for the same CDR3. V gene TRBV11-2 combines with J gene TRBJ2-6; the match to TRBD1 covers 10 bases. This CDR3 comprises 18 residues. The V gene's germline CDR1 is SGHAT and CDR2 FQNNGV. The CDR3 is CASSSVRDRGYGANVLTF. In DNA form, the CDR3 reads TGTGCCAGCAGCTCCGTCCGGGACAGGGGTTATGGGGCCAACGTCCTGACCTTC.

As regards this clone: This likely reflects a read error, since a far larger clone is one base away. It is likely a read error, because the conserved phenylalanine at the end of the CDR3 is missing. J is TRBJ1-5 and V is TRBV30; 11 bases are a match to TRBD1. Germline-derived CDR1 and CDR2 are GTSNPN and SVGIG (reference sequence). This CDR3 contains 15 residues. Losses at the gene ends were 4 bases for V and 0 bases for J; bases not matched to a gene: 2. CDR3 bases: TGTGCCTGGAAAGGACAGGGGGCTAGCAATCAGCCCCAGCATCTT. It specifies CAWKGQGASNQPQHL.

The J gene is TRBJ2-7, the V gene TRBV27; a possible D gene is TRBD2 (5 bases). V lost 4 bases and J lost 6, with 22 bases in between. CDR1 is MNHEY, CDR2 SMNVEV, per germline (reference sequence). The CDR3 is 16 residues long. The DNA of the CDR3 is TGTGCCAGCAGTTCTCTTAGAATCCGACCGACTACCGAGCAGTACTTC. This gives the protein CASSSLRIRPTTEQYF.

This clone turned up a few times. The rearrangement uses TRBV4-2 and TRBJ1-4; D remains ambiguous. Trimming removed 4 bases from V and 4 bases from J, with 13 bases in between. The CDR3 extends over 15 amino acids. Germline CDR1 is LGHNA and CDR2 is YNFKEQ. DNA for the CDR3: TGTGCCAGCAGCCGCCGGGCACTTTATAATGAAAAACTGTTTTTT. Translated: CASSRRALYNEKLFF.

The CDR3 here is CARSLVIAGASNTGELFF. As DNA, the CDR3 is TGTGCCAGAAGCTTGGTTATAGCGGGAGCATCGAACACCGGGGAGCTGTTTTTT. The V call is TRBV5-3, the J call TRBJ2-2, with 9 bases aligning to TRBD2. TRBV5-3 is classed as an ORF, of uncertain function. V gave up 0 bases and J gave up 0 bases; unmatched junction bases: 6. This CDR3 has 18 residues.

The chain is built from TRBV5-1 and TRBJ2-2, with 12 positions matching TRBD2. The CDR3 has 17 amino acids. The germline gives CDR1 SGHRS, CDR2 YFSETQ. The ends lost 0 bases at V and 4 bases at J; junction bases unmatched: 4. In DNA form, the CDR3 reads TGCGCCAGCAGCTTGGGACTAGCGGGAGCGGGCACCGGGGAGCTGTTTTTT. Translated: CASSLGLAGAGTGELFF. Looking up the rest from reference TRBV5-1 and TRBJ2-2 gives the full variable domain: KAGVTQTPRYLIKTRGQQVTLSCSPISGHRSVSWYQQTPGQGLQFLFEYFSETQRNKGNFPGRFSGRQFSNSRSEMNVSTLELGDSALYLCASSLGLAGAGTGELFFGEGSRLTVL.

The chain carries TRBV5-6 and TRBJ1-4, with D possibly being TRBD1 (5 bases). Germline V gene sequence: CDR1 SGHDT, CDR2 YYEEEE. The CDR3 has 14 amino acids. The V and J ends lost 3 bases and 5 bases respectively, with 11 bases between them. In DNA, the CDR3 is TGTGCCAGCAGCTACCAGGGTGAAAATGAAAAACTGTTTTTT. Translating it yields CASSYQGENEKLFF.